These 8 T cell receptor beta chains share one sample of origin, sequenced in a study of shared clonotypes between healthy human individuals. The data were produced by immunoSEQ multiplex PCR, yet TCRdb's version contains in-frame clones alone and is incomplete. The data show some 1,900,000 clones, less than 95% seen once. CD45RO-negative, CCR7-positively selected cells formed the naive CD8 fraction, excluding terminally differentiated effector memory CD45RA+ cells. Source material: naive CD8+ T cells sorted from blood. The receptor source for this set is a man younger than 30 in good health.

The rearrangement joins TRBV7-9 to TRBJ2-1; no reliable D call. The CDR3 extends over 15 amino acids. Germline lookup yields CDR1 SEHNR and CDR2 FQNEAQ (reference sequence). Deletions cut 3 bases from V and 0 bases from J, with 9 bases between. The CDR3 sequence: CASSFEWDSYNEQFF. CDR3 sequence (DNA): TGTGCCAGCAGCTTTGAGTGGGACTCCTACAATGAGCAGTTCTTC.

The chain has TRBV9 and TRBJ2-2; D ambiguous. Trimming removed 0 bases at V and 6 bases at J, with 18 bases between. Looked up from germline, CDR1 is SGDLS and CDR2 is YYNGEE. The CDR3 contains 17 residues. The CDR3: CASSVGSAVRVSGELFF. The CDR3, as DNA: TGTGCCAGCAGCGTAGGTTCGGCAGTGAGAGTATCCGGGGAGCTGTTTTTT.

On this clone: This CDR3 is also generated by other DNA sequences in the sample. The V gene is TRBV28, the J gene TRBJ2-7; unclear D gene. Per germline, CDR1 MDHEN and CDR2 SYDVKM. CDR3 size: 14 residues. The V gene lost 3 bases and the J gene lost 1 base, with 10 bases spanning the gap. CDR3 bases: TGTGCCAGCAGTTTGAGAGGCCTTTCCTACGAGCAGTACTTC. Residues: CASSLRGLSYEQYF.

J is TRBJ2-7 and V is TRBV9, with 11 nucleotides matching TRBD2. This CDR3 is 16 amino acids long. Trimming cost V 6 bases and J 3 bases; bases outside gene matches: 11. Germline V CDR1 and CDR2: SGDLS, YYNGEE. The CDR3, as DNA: TGTGCCAGCATCTTAAGACTAGCGGGAAAACTCTACGAGCAGTACTTC. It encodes CASILRLAGKLYEQYF.

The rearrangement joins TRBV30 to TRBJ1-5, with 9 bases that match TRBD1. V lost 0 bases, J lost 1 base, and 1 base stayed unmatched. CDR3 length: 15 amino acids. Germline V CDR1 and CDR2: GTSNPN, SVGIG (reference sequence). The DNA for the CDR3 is TGTGCCTGGAGTGTACAGGGGGCAAGCAATCAGCCCCAGCATTTT. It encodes CAWSVQGASNQPQHF.

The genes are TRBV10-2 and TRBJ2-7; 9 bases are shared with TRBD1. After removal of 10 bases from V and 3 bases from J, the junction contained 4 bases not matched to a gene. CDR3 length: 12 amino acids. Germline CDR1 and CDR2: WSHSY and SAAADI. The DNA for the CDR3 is TGCGCCACTGCGACAGGGGGCTACGAGCAGTACTTC. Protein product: CATATGGYEQYF.

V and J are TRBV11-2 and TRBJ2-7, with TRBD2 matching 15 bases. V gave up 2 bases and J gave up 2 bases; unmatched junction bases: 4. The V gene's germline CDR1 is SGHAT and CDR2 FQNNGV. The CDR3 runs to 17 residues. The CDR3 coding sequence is TGTGCCAGCAGCTTAAGGACTAGCGGGAGGGCCGCCTACGAGCAGTACTTC. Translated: CASSLRTSGRAAYEQYF.

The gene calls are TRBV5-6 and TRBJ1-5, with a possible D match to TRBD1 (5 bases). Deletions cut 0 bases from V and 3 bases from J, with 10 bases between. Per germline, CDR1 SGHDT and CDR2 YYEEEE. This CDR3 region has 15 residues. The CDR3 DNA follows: TGTGCCAGCAGCTTGGGGGGGACGGTCAATCAGCCCCAGCATTTT. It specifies CASSLGGTVNQPQHF.